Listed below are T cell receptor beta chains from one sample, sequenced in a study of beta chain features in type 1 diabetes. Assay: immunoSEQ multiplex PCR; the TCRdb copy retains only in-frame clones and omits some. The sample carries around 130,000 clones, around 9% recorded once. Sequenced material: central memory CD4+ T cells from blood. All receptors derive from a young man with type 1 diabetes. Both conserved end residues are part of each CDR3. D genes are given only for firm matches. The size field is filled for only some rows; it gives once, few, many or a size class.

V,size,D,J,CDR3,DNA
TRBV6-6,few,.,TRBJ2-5,CASSLVDQETQYF,TGTGCCAGCAGCCTAGTGGACCAAGAGACCCAGTACTTC
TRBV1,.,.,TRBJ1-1,CTSTRVRANTEAFF,TGCACCAGCACCCGCGTCCGAGCGAACACTGAAGCTTTCTTT
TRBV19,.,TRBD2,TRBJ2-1,CASSPYVAGGSYNEQFF,TGTGCCAGTAGTCCCTATGTAGCCGGGGGGTCCTACAATGAGCAGTTCTTC
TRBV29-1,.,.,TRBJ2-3,CSVEATGYRVGDTQYF,TGCAGCGTTGAAGCAACTGGGTACAGGGTTGGGGATACGCAGTATTTT
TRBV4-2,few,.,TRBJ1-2,CASSQIDRPEGYTF,TGTGCCAGCAGCCAGATCGACAGGCCCGAAGGCTACACCTTC
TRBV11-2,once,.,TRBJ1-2,CASSSGALNYGYTF,TGTGCCAGCAGTTCAGGGGCCCTTAACTATGGCTACACCTTC
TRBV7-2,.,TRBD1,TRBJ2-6,CASSPDRAGANVLTF,TGTGCCAGCAGTCCAGACAGGGCTGGGGCCAACGTCCTGACTTTC
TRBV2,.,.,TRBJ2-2,CASTVGGDTGELFF,TGTGCCAGCACTGTAGGGGGGGACACCGGGGAGCTGTTTTTT
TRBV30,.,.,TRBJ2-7,CAWWDNRNEQYF,TGTGCCTGGTGGGACAACCGGAACGAGCAGTACTTC
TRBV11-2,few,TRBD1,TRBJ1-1,CASSLGRGDGVAFF,TGTGCCAGCAGCTTAGGCAGGGGGGATGGAGTGGCTTTCTTT
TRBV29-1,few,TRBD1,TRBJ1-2,CSVGTGNGYTF,TGCAGCGTTGGGACAGGGAATGGCTACACCTTC
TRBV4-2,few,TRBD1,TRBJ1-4,CASSQEDRAAEKLFF,TGTGCCAGCAGCCAAGAAGACAGGGCGGCTGAAAAACTGTTTTTT
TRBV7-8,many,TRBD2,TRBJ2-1,CASTPGLAGGHGQFF,TGTGCCAGCACTCCGGGACTAGCGGGGGGGCACGGGCAGTTCTTC
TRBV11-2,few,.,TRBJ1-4,CASSLAGKLFF,TGTGCCAGCAGCTTAGCAGGGAAACTGTTTTTT
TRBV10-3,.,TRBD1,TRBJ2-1,CAIREGQNNEQFF,TGTGCCATCAGAGAGGGACAGAACAATGAGCAGTTCTTC
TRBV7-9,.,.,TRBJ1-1,CASSFGHPMNTEAFF,TGTGCCAGCAGCTTTGGCCATCCGATGAACACTGAAGCTTTCTTT
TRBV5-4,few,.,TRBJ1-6,CASGPGRQPNSPLHF,TGTGCCAGCGGACCAGGGCGGCAGCCTAATTCACCCCTCCACTTT
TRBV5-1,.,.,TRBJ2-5,CASSLYRQETQYF,TGCGCCAGCAGCTTGTACAGGCAAGAGACCCAGTACTTC
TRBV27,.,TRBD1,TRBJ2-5,CASSLGQGIDTQYF,TGTGCCAGCAGCCTAGGACAGGGGATAGATACCCAGTACTTC
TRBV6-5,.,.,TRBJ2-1,CATAMTGYNEQFF,TGTGCCACCGCGATGACGGGTTACAATGAGCAGTTCTTC
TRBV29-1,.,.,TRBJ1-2,CSAAATIDYGYTF,TGCAGCGCCGCAGCGACCATTGATTATGGCTACACCTTC
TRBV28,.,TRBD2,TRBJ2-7,CASSLSGGMSYEQYF,TGTGCCAGCAGTCTCAGCGGGGGTATGTCCTACGAGCAGTACTTC
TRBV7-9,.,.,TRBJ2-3,CASSFSGTDTQYF,TGTGCCAGCAGCTTTTCTGGCACAGATACGCAGTATTTT
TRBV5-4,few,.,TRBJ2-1,CASSLGQVYNEQFF,TGTGCCAGCAGCTTGGGCCAGGTCTACAATGAGCAGTTCTTC
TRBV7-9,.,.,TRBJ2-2,CASTQYTGELFF,TGTGCCAGCACCCAGTACACCGGGGAGCTGTTTTTT
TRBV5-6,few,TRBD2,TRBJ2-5,CASSSGEGQTQYF,TGTGCCAGCAGTTCCGGGGAGGGGCAGACCCAGTACTTC
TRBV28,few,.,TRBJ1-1,CASSSPGANTEAFF,TGTGCCAGCAGTTCTCCAGGGGCGAACACTGAAGCTTTCTTT
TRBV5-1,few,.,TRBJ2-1,CASSPGGTVWMDNEQFF,TGCGCCAGCAGCCCTGGGGGGACCGTTTGGATGGACAATGAGCAGTTCTTC
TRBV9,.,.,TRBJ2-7,CASSAYTGYEQYF,TGTGCCAGCTCGGCCTACACCGGGTACGAGCAGTACTTC